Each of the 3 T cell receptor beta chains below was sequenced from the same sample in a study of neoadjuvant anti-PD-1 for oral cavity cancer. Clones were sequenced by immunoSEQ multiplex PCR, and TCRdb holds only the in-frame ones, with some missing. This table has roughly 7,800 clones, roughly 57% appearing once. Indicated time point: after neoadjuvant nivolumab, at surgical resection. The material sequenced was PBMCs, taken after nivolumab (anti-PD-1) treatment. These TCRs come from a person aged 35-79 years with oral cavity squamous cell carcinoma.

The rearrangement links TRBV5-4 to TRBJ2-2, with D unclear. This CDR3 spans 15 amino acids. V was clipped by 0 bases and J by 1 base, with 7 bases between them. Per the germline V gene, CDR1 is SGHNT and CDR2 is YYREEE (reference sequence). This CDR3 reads CASSLGGLNTGELFF. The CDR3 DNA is TGTGCCAGCAGCTTGGGAGGTTTGAACACCGGGGAGCTGTTTTTT.

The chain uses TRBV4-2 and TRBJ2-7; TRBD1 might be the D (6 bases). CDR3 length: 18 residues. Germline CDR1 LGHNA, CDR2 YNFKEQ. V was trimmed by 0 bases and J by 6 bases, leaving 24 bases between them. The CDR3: CASSQDDTGNQVSGEQYF. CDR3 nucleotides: TGTGCCAGCAGCCAAGACGACACAGGGAATCAAGTTAGTGGCGAGCAGTACTTC.

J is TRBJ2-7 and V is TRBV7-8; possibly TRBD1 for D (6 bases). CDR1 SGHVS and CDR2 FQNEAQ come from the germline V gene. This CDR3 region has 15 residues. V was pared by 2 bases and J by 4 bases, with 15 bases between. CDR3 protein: CASSLSGTPGYEQYF. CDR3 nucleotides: TGTGCCAGCAGCTTAAGTGGGACACCAGGGTACGAGCAGTACTTC.